This paragraph reports one T cell receptor beta chain. Reverse transcribed after extraction, RNA yielded cDNA as the sequencing template. Method: immunoSEQ multiplex PCR; TCRdb's copy keeps in-frame clones and lacks some. The data show some 170,000 clones, with roughly 63% seen just once and 16% held by the top ten. Germline V gene lookup returns CDR1 MGHDK and CDR2 SYGVNS. The CDR3 length is 15 residues. V gave up 3 bases and J gave up 1 base, with 9 bases separating them. Treatment of the sample: oral pan-JAK inhibitor, 5-10 mg twice daily. This entry is derived from a study of CD8+ T cells in alopecia areata. Study details: Dosing with tofacitinib proceeded for 6 to 18 months, followed by 6 months off drug.

The starting material was CD4+ T cells sorted from blood, obtained at roughly week 58, from a patient treated with tofacitinib. This receptor was identified in a human donor with alopecia areata. The V call is TRBV25-1, the J call TRBJ2-2, with D unclear. CDR3 DNA: TGTGCCAGCAGTGAGTACGGCAGGAACACCGGGGAGCTGTTTTTT. This codes for CASSEYGRNTGELFF.